The clone carrying this T cell receptor (beta chain) was counted between two and nine times. It was with 60 Vbeta and 13 Jbeta primers that the PCR ran. Only in-frame clones appear in the TCRdb table, and some are missing; sequencing was by immunoSEQ multiplex PCR. The data show over 200,000 clones, with 85% to 90% seen just once and 1% to 1.5% held by the top ten. The sample belongs to a study of cytomegalovirus exposure and HLA in healthy donors. The CDR3 has 15 residues. Germline CDR1 MNHNS, CDR2 SASEGT. The V segment lost 6 bases and the J segment 7 bases; nucleotides outside the gene matches: 13.

The chain employs TRBV6-1 and TRBJ2-7; TRBD2 agrees at 9 bases. Sequenced input: PBMCs. This TCR came from a human donor in good health. The CDR3 DNA follows: TGTGCCAGCAGGGTAGCGGGAGATTCAAGAAAAGAGCAGTACTTC. Translating gives CASRVAGDSRKEQYF.